Here is one TCR beta chain with its context. Profiling relied on immunoSEQ multiplex PCR, and the TCRdb table lists in-frame clones only, not all of them. Here the sample spans about 27,000 clones, around 80% being singletons. The CDR3 extends over 13 amino acids. Germline CDR1 is SQVTM and CDR2 is ANQGSEA. Trimming shortened V by 6 bases and J by 2 bases, and 11 bases separated the two germline ends. The data were obtained in a study of siplizumab effects on memory and regulatory T cells. Input material: memory CD4+ T cells sorted from blood. V gene TRBV29-1 combines with J gene TRBJ1-3, with D possibly TRBD1 on 6 matching bases. This TCR derives from a human donor in good health. This chain's CDR3 is CSVSGGAGNTIYF. The DNA for the CDR3 is TGCAGCGTGTCGGGGGGCGCTGGAAACACCATATATTTT.